This is a list of T cell receptor beta chains from one sample in a study of blood T cells in healthy people across ages. TCRdb analysed the 5' RACE reads with MiXCR anew, one entry per CDR3 protein. The data contain approximately 2,000,000 distinct CDR3 sequences, roughly 43% of them singletons. The sample taken for sequencing was blood. The receptors were gathered from a human donor in good health. Both conserved end residues are part of each CDR3. D genes are given only for firm matches. Where a row states a size, it is once, few, many or the class of an expanded clone; other rows omit it.

clone_size j_call v_call d_call cdr3_nt cdr3_aa
few TRBJ2-3 TRBV5-1 TRBD2 TGCGCCAGCAGCTTGGACCAGCGGGGGACGGATACGCAGTATTTT CASSLDQRGTDTQYF
. TRBJ2-7 TRBV20-1 . TGCAGTGGGGAGGGGGGCTTGGGTTACTACGAGCAGTACTTC CSGEGGLGYYEQYF
. TRBJ1-4 TRBV5-5 . TGTGCCAGCAGCTTGGATGGGGGGGGAATTGAAAAACTGTTTTTT CASSLDGGGIEKLFF
. TRBJ1-2 TRBV20-1 . TGCAGTGCGTTGGGGGGGAACCATGGCTACACCTTC CSALGGNHGYTF
. TRBJ1-1 TRBV29-1 . TGCAGCGTTTACAGGGTTTTGGACACTGAAGCTTTCTTT CSVYRVLDTEAFF
. TRBJ1-2 TRBV29-1 . TGCAGCGTTGAAGATCGGGCGCAGGACAACTGGCAGCGTGGCTACACCTTC CSVEDRAQDNWQRGYTF
. TRBJ2-3 TRBV20-1 TRBD2 TGCAGTGCGCCTTCCGGGACTAGCGGGAGGAACACAGATACGCAGTATTTT CSAPSGTSGRNTDTQYF
. TRBJ1-1 TRBV7-9 . TGTGCCAGCAGCCCTGCCGGCTCCGCTGAAGCTTTCTTT CASSPAGSAEAFF
. TRBJ2-1 TRBV24-1 . TGTGCCACCAGTGATTTTGCCCCTGGGGGATACAATGAGCAGTTCTTC CATSDFAPGGYNEQFF
. TRBJ2-7 TRBV10-3 TRBD1 TGTGCCATCAGTGACGGGACAGAGACCTACGAGCAGTACTTC CAISDGTETYEQYF
few TRBJ1-1 TRBV9 . TGTGCCAGCAGCGTAGGGTCGACAGGCGGGACTGAAGCTTTCTTT CASSVGSTGGTEAFF
. TRBJ1-5 TRBV2 TRBD1 TGTGCCAGCAGGGGGACAGGGGAAGTCTCGCCCCAGCATTTT CASRGTGEVSPQHF
. TRBJ2-5 TRBV28 . TGTGCCAGCACCCACAACAGGGTTGAGACCCAGTACTTC CASTHNRVETQYF
few TRBJ1-5 TRBV10-3 . TGTGCCATCAACGGGGAGAGCAATCAGCCCCAGCATTTT CAINGESNQPQHF
. TRBJ1-4 TRBV6-5 TRBD1 TGTGCCAGCAGTTACAAGGGACAGGGGCTCACTAATGAAAAACTGTTTTTT CASSYKGQGLTNEKLFF
. TRBJ2-3 TRBV5-1 TRBD2 TGCGCCAGCAGCTTGATGGCTAGCGGGGGGGCGAGATATACGCAGTATTTT CASSLMASGGARYTQYF
. TRBJ2-5 TRBV20-1 . TGCAGTGCTAGAGAAATAGCGGTGACCGGGGAGACCCAGTACTTC CSAREIAVTGETQYF
few TRBJ1-2 TRBV24-1 . TGTGCCACCAGTGATCAGAGAGGTATATCAGATGGCTACACCTTC CATSDQRGISDGYTF
. TRBJ1-2 TRBV19 . TGTGCCAGTAGATTGACCATCACGACAAACGCCTATGGCTACACCTTC CASRLTITTNAYGYTF
few TRBJ2-5 TRBV5-6 TRBD1 TGTGCCAGCACTATTTTTTTAGTACAGGGGGGAGAGACCCAGTACTTC CASTIFLVQGGETQYF
. TRBJ1-3 TRBV4-3 . TGCGCCAGCAGCCAAGATCTGGACAGCTTATCCTCAACCGCCTTCTCTGGAAACACCATATATTTT CASSQDLDSLSSTAFSGNTIYF
. TRBJ2-7 TRBV29-1 TRBD2 TGCAGCGTTAGCAGACCGGGGACTAGGAACTACGAGCAGTACTTC CSVSRPGTRNYEQYF
. TRBJ2-5 TRBV3-1 . TGTGCCAGCAGCCAAGATCTGACAGCTCAGGGGCAGTACTTC CASSQDLTAQGQYF
few TRBJ2-5 TRBV4-2 . TGTGCCAGCAGCCACAACGACGGGGGAAGAGAGACCCAGTACTTC CASSHNDGGRETQYF
. TRBJ1-2 TRBV20-1 . TGCAGTGCCCTAGTAGGGACGGTCTATGGCTACACCTTC CSALVGTVYGYTF
few TRBJ2-3 TRBV6-2/TRBV6-3 TRBD2 TGTGCCAGCAGTTACTCGAAGGCACGCGGGGGGGAGGCAGATACGCAGTATTTT CASSYSKARGGEADTQYF
. TRBJ2-7 TRBV6-1 TRBD1 TGTGCCAGCAGTGAATTAGAGGGGGCGCCTTACGAGCAGTACTTC CASSELEGAPYEQYF
. TRBJ2-1 TRBV2 TRBD1 TGTGCCAGCAGTCAGGGACAGGGTTGGTTGGATGAGCAGTTCTTC CASSQGQGWLDEQFF
. TRBJ2-1 TRBV20-1 . TGCAGTGCAGGGAGACGGGGCCGAACCTACAATGAGCAGTTCTTC CSAGRRGRTYNEQFF
. TRBJ1-2 TRBV7-2 . TGTGCCAGCGAAAAACGGGAATCTAACTATGGCTACACCTTC CASEKRESNYGYTF
. TRBJ2-1 TRBV6-6 . TGTGCCAGCAGTTTGGACAGCCATATATCCTACAATGAGCAGTTCTTC CASSLDSHISYNEQFF
. TRBJ2-3 TRBV7-2 TRBD2 TGTGCCAGCAGCGGGCTAGCGGGGGGGAATACGCAGTATTTT CASSGLAGGNTQYF
many TRBJ2-7 TRBV7-2 . TGTGCCAGCAGCTTAGACGGACAGAACTTCTACGAGCAGTACTTC CASSLDGQNFYEQYF
. TRBJ2-7 TRBV29-1 . TGCAGCGTTGAAGATCCAGAGGGCAGATCCTACGAGCAGTACTTC CSVEDPEGRSYEQYF
once TRBJ1-2 TRBV7-2 . TGTGCCAGCAGCTCGGTAGCCCACTATGGCTACACCTTC CASSSVAHYGYTF
. TRBJ1-2 TRBV25-1 TRBD1 TGTGCCAGCAGCCCGACGACCGGGACAGGGGACAGAGCAGACTACACCTTC CASSPTTGTGDRADYTF
. TRBJ1-2 TRBV29-1 TRBD1 TGCAGCGTCGAATCGACAGGGCCCGGCTACACCTTC CSVESTGPGYTF
. TRBJ2-7 TRBV10-3 . TGTGCCATCAGTGAGATTGTCGGGCAGGGATCCTACGAGCAGTACTTC CAISEIVGQGSYEQYF
. TRBJ1-1 TRBV5-1 . TGCGCCAGCAGCTTGGGGACCCTAGTTAACACTGAAGCTTTCTTT CASSLGTLVNTEAFF
few TRBJ1-4 TRBV4-3 TRBD1 TGCGCCAGCAGCCAAGACAAACAGGGGGGAGAAAAACTGTTTTTT CASSQDKQGGEKLFF
many TRBJ2-5 TRBV11-2 . TGTGCCAGCAGCTTAGATAGTGAGACCCAGTACTTC CASSLDSETQYF
few TRBJ2-3 TRBV5-5 . TGTGCCAGCAGCTTGGGGGACCACCTTTCTGATACGCAGTATTTT CASSLGDHLSDTQYF
few TRBJ1-2 TRBV6-2/TRBV6-3 TRBD1 TGTGCCAGCAGAGACCAGGGGGCGATTGGCTACACCTTC CASRDQGAIGYTF
once TRBJ1-1 TRBV29-1 . TGCAGCGTTATCGCTCCGATGAACACTGAAGCTTTCTTT CSVIAPMNTEAFF
. TRBJ2-5 TRBV15 . TGTGCCACCAGCAGAGATCGACAGCGATACCAAGAGACCCAGTACTTC CATSRDRQRYQETQYF
. TRBJ1-2 TRBV3-1 . TGTGCCAGCAGGGATAGATGGACAGCCGGGGGCTACACCTTC CASRDRWTAGGYTF
. TRBJ2-5 TRBV10-3 . TGTGCCATCAGTGAGTCTGAGGGGGTCGGACAAGAGACCCAGTACTTC CAISESEGVGQETQYF
. TRBJ2-1 TRBV12-3/TRBV12-4 . TGTGCCAGCGGGCCTAAGCAGTTCTTC CASGPKQFF
once TRBJ2-1 TRBV5-1 . TGCGCCAGCAGCTTGGCCCCCGAAAACAATGAGCAGTTCTTC CASSLAPENNEQFF
. TRBJ1-2 TRBV12-3/TRBV12-4 . TGTGCCAGCAGGTCCTCCAGGGGCGGTGGCTACACCTTC CASRSSRGGGYTF